Presented here are 3 T cell receptor beta chains from one specimen sequenced in a study of metastatic and nonmetastatic thyroid tumors. Every patient was untreated before thyroid surgery. TCRdb re-analyzed the PCR reads using MiXCR. The data contain some 8,000 clones, more than 20% of them singletons. What was sequenced was tumor tissue. These receptors were obtained from a female donor with papillary thyroid cancer or a benign thyroid nodule (not recorded which). Some clones in this sample may be carry-over from other donors' samples.

This clone is categorized as medium-sized (0.01 to 0.1%). J is TRBJ1-1 and V is TRBV6-4, with D maybe TRBD1 (5 bases). The ends were cut back, 8 bases at V and 1 base at J, with 14 bases in the middle. This CDR3 has 14 amino acids. Per germline, CDR1 MRHNA and CDR2 SNTAGT. CDR3 sequence reads: CASRDRGENTEAFF. The CDR3 DNA is TGTGCCAGCCGAGACCGGGGGGAGAACACTGAAGCTTTCTTT.

The genes are TRBV4-1 and TRBJ1-4; D is perhaps TRBD1 (6 bases). The CDR3 length is 16 residues. The germline V and J ends were trimmed by 2 bases and 7 bases, with 17 bases remaining between them. CDR1 MGHRA and CDR2 YSYEKL come from the germline V gene. CDR3 sequence reads: CASSQQFGIGGEKLFF. The CDR3 DNA follows: TGCGCCAGCAGCCAACAGTTCGGGATAGGGGGTGAAAAACTGTTTTTT.

This clone was counted at least ten times. The rearrangement joins TRBV5-5 to TRBJ1-2; weak D call: TRBD1 (6 bases). CDR3 size: 16 residues. With 0 bases removed from V and 3 bases from J, the gap between germline ends came to 15 bases. Germline CDR1 SGHKS, CDR2 YYEKEE (reference sequence). CDR3 DNA: TGTGCCAGCAGCTTGGAATGGACAGAGGAGTACTATGGCTACACCTTC. Its translation: CASSLEWTEEYYGYTF.